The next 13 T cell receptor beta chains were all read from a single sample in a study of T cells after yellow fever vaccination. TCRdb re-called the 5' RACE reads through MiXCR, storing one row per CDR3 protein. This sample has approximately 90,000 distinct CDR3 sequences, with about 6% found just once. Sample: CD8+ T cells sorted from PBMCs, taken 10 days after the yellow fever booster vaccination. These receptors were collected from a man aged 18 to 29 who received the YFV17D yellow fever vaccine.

In DNA form, the CDR3 reads TGCGCCAGCAGCCCAGAAGACCCGACCTACGAGCAGTACTTC. Protein product: CASSPEDPTYEQYF. The chain carries TRBV5-1 and TRBJ2-7, with D unclear. The CDR3 totals 14 residues. Germline V lookup: CDR1 SGHRS, CDR2 YFSETQ. Trimming took off 4 bases at V and 2 bases at J, with 13 bases between the two ends.

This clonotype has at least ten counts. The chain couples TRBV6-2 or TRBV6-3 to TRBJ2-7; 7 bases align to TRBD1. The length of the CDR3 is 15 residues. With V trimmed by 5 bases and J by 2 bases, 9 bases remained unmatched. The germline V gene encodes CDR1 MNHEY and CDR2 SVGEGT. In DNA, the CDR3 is TGTGCCAGCAGTGCCCCGGGACAGCTCCCCTACGAGCAGTACGTC. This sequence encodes CASSAPGQLPYEQYV.

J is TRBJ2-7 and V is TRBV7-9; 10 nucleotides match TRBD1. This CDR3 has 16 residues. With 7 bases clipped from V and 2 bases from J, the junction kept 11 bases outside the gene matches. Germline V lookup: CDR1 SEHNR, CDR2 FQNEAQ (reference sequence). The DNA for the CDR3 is TGTGCCAGCAACTTGGGTTTCGGGACAGGGGCCTACGAGCAGTACTTC. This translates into CASNLGFGTGAYEQYF.

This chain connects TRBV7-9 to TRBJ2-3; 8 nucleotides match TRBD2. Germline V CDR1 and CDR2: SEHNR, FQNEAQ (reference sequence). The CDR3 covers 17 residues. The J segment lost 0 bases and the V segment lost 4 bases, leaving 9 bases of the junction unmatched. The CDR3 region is CASSSLVAGTSTDTQYF. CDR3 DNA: TGTGCCAGCAGCTCACTAGTAGCGGGAACTAGCACAGATACGCAGTATTTT.

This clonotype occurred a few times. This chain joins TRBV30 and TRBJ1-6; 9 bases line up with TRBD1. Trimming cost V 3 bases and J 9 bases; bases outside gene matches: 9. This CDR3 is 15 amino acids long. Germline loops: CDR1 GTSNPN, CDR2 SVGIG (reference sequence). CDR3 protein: CAWSLAGTGRSPLHF. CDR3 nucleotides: TGTGCCTGGAGCCTGGCCGGGACAGGGCGTTCACCCCTCCACTTT.

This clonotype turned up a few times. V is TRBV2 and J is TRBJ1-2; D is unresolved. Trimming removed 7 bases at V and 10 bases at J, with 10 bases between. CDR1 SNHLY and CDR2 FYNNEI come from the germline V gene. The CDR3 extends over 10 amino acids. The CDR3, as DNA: TGTGCCAGCACGGACGGTCCCTACACCTTC. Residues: CASTDGPYTF.

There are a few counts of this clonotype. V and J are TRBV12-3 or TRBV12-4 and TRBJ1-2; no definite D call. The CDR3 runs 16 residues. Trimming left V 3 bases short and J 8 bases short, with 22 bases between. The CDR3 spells CASSLKGRKTHLGYTF. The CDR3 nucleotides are TGTGCCAGCAGTTTGAAGGGTCGGAAGACTCACCTAGGCTACACCTTC.

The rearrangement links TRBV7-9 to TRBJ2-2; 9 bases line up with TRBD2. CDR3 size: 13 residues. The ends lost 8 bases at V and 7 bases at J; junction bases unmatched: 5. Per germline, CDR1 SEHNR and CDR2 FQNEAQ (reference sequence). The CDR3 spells CASAAGGFGELFF. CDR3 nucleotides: TGTGCCAGCGCAGCGGGGGGATTCGGGGAGCTGTTTTTT.

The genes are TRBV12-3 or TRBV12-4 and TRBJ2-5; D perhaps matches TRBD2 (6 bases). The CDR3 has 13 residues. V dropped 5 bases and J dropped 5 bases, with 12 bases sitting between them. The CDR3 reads CASSNLGGETQYF. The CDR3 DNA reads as TGTGCCAGCAGTAACCTAGGAGGGGAGACCCAGTACTTC.

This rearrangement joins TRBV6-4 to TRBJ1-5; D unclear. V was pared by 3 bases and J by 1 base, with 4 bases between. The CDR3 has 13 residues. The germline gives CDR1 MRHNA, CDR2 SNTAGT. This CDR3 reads CASSEGSNQPQHF. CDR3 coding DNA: TGTGCCAGCAGTGAGGGAAGCAATCAGCCCCAGCATTTT.

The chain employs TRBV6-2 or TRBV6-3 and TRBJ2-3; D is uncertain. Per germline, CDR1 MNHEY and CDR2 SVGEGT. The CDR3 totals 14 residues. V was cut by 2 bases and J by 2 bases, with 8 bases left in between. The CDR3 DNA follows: TGTGCCAGCAGTTACGAACAGACCACAGATACGCAGTATTTT. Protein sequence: CASSYEQTTDTQYF.

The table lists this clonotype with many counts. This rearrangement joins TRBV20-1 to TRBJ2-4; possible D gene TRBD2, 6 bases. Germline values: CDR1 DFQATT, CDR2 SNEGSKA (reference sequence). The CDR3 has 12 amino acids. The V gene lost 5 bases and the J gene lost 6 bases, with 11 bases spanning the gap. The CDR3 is CSAAGTINIQYF. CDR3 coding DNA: TGCAGTGCTGCGGGGACCATAAACATTCAGTACTTC.

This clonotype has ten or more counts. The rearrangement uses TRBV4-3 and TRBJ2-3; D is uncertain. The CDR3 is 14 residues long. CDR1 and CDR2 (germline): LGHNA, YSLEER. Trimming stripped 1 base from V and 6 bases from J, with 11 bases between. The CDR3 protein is CASSQVGPSDTQYF. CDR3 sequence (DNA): TGCGCCAGCAGCCAAGTGGGCCCTTCGGATACGCAGTATTTT.